These 22 T cell receptor beta chains were sequenced from one sample in a study of cytomegalovirus exposure and HLA in healthy donors. The PCR contained 60 Vbeta and 13 Jbeta primers. The method was immunoSEQ multiplex PCR; TCRdb's version includes in-frame clones alone and lacks a portion of them. The sample carries about 190,000 clones, roughly 80% recorded once. Sequenced material: PBMCs. The receptors were sampled from a man aged 35 to 55 in good health and CMV-seropositive.

The chain recombines TRBV9 with TRBJ2-7; 10 bases agree with TRBD1. V was clipped by 4 bases and J by 5 bases; unmatched bases: 3. The length of the CDR3 is 13 residues. Germline lookup yields CDR1 SGDLS and CDR2 YYNGEE. CDR3 in amino acids: CASSRTGGNEQYF. In DNA form, the CDR3 reads TGTGCCAGCAGCCGGACAGGGGGTAACGAGCAGTACTTC. The whole variable domain, filled in from reference TRBV9 and TRBJ2-7, reads DSGVTQTPKHLITATGQRVTLRCSPRSGDLSVYWYQQSLDQGLQFLIQYYNGEERAKGNILERFSAQQFPDLHSELNLSSLELGDSALYFCASSRTGGNEQYFGPGTRLTVT.

The chain is built from TRBV19 and TRBJ2-1; D gene uncertain. There are 13 residues in the CDR3. With 3 bases removed from V and 9 bases from J, the gap between germline ends came to 12 bases. Germline-derived CDR1 and CDR2 are LNHDA and SQIVND (reference sequence). DNA for the CDR3: TGTGCCAGTAGTATCGTGGCTGGGCCTGAGCAGTTCTTC. This sequence encodes CASSIVAGPEQFF. Supplemented by reference TRBV19 and TRBJ2-1, the full variable domain reads DGGITQSPKYLFRKEGQNVTLSCEQNLNHDAMYWYRQDPGQGLRLIYYSQIVNDFQKGDIAEGYSVSREKKESFPLTVTSAQKNPTAFYLCASSIVAGPEQFFGPGTRLTVL.

This clone was seen only a few times. V is TRBV30 and J is TRBJ2-7; TRBD2 matches 9 bases. With V trimmed by 5 bases and J by 3 bases, 11 bases remained unmatched. CDR1 and CDR2 (germline): GTSNPN, SVGIG (reference sequence). CDR3 length equals 15 residues. CDR3 protein: CAWWSSGTPFYEQYF. In nucleotides, the CDR3 is TGTGCCTGGTGGTCTAGCGGGACTCCCTTCTACGAGCAGTACTTC.

This clone was detected only a few times. The J gene is TRBJ2-3, the V gene TRBV2; 8 nucleotides agree with TRBD1. The CDR3 covers 15 residues. Germline V lookup: CDR1 SNHLY, CDR2 FYNNEI. The ends lost 5 bases at V and 2 bases at J; junction bases unmatched: 6. The CDR3 region is CASSQGQGNTDTQYF. CDR3 bases: TGTGCCAGCAGTCAAGGACAGGGTAACACAGATACGCAGTATTTT.

V is TRBV7-9 and J is TRBJ2-7, with 8 bases lining up with TRBD1. Per the germline V gene, CDR1 is SEHNR and CDR2 is FQNEAQ (reference sequence). The CDR3 consists of 17 residues. V shed 4 bases and J 3 bases; nucleotides not matched to a gene: 14. CDR3 DNA: TGTGCCAGCAGCTCTACCTTGGGTAGGACAGGGATCTACGAGCAGTACTTC. It specifies CASSSTLGRTGIYEQYF. Based on the CDR3 plus reference TRBV7-9 and TRBJ2-7, the full variable domain is DTGVSQNPRHKITKRGQNVTFRCDPISEHNRLYWYRQTLGQGPEFLTYFQNEAQLEKSRLLSDRFSAERPKGSFSTLEIQRTEQGDSAMYLCASSSTLGRTGIYEQYFGPGTRLTVT.

Remarks on this clone: The germline gene is not matched at one end of the junction; a read error may be the cause. The chain uses TRBV5-1 and TRBJ2-1; D perhaps matches TRBD2 (6 bases). Germline V lookup: CDR1 SGHRS, CDR2 YFSETQ. This CDR3 comprises 13 residues. The CDR3 DNA reads as TGCGCCAGCAGCTTCAGCGGGTACAGTGAGCAGTTCTTC. Translation: CASSFSGYSEQFF.

The chain combines TRBV4-1 with TRBJ2-2; tentatively, D is TRBD2 (5 bases). V was clipped by 4 bases and J by 3 bases, with 9 bases between them. The V gene's germline CDR1 is MGHRA and CDR2 YSYEKL. This CDR3 has 14 amino acids. The CDR3 loop reads CASSLGEHTGELFF. The CDR3 nucleotides are TGCGCCAGCAGCCTCGGGGAGCACACCGGGGAGCTGTTTTTT.

This clone was recorded a few times. The chain employs TRBV19 and TRBJ2-7; the match to TRBD1 covers 8 bases. V shed 5 bases and J 8 bases; nucleotides not matched to a gene: 14. This CDR3 has 15 residues. From germline, CDR1 is LNHDA and CDR2 SQIVND (reference sequence). The CDR3 DNA is TGTGCCAGTAGTTCTCCGAGAGGACAGGGTTTCAAGCAGTACTTC. Its translation is CASSSPRGQGFKQYF.

The chain couples TRBV7-9 to TRBJ2-6, with D maybe TRBD2 (6 bases). The V end lost 3 bases, the J end lost 5 bases, and 8 bases lay between the germline ends. The CDR3 runs to 14 residues. Germline CDR1 SEHNR, CDR2 FQNEAQ (reference sequence). The CDR3 sequence: CASSFGGWANVLTF. CDR3 nucleotides: TGTGCCAGCAGCTTTGGGGGGTGGGCCAACGTCCTGACTTTC.

The V gene is TRBV7-6, the J gene TRBJ2-1, with 14 bases aligning to TRBD2. Germline V gives CDR1 SGHVS, CDR2 FNYEAQ. The CDR3 totals 16 residues. The junction had 4 bases not matched to a gene; V was cut back by 3 bases and J by 6 bases. The CDR3 DNA sequence: TGTGCCAGCAGCTTGACTAGCGGGGGGGCTGGCAATGAGCAGTTCTTC. Protein product: CASSLTSGGAGNEQFF.

V usage is TRBV30 and J usage is TRBJ2-7, with a tentative D call TRBD1 (6 bases). Germline CDR1 and CDR2: GTSNPN and SVGIG (reference sequence). The ends were cut back, 5 bases at V and 3 bases at J, with 11 bases in the middle. The CDR3 sequence is 12 residues long. CDR3 residues: CAWSTGFYEQYF. CDR3 coding DNA: TGTGCCTGGTCGACAGGATTCTACGAGCAGTACTTC.

The CDR3 protein is CATQRDRNEKLFF. CDR3 nucleotide sequence: TGTGCCACCCAACGGGACAGGAATGAAAAACTGTTTTTT. V gene TRBV15 combines with J gene TRBJ1-4, with 8 bases matching TRBD1. The CDR3 has 13 residues. Trimming cost V 8 bases and J 5 bases; bases outside gene matches: 4. Per germline, CDR1 LNHNV and CDR2 YYDKDF (reference sequence).

The chain recombines TRBV5-1 with TRBJ2-1, with a tentative D call TRBD2 (5 bases). CDR3 length equals 15 residues. CDR1 and CDR2 (germline): SGHRS, YFSETQ. V was pared by 1 base and J by 3 bases, with 11 bases between. This chain's CDR3 is CASSLQDLYYNEQFF. The CDR3 DNA is TGCGCCAGCAGCTTGCAGGACTTATACTACAATGAGCAGTTCTTC.

The genes are TRBV28 and TRBJ2-7; TRBD1 matches 7 bases. CDR1 is MDHEN, CDR2 SYDVKM, per germline. This CDR3 has 14 residues. The junction had 6 bases not matched to a gene; V was cut back by 2 bases and J by 5 bases. The chain's CDR3 is CASSLLTGHHEQYF. The CDR3 nucleotides read TGTGCCAGCAGTTTACTGACAGGGCACCACGAGCAGTACTTC.

The chain couples TRBV19 to TRBJ1-6; D possibly corresponds to TRBD1 (6 bases). The CDR3 extends over 13 amino acids. Germline V gene data show CDR1 as LNHDA and CDR2 as SQIVND (reference sequence). V was pared by 3 bases and J by 7 bases, with 7 bases between. Written as DNA, the CDR3 is TGTGCCAGTAGTATCGACAGGAATTCACCCCTCCACTTT. Amino acids: CASSIDRNSPLHF.

The CDR3 region has the DNA TGTGCCAGCAGACCAGTAGCGGGGGGGCCCTACGAGCAGTACTTC. As protein: CASRPVAGGPYEQYF. The rearrangement joins TRBV28 to TRBJ2-7; 11 bases agree with TRBD2. The length of the CDR3 is 15 residues. After removal of 6 bases from V and 2 bases from J, the junction contained 6 bases not matched to a gene. CDR1 and CDR2 from the germline V gene are MDHEN and SYDVKM.

J is TRBJ2-1 and V is TRBV18, with D perhaps matching TRBD2 (6 bases). Per germline, CDR1 KGHSH and CDR2 LQKENI. The V gene lost 3 bases and the J gene lost 0 bases, with 12 bases spanning the gap. The CDR3 covers 16 residues. Here the CDR3 DNA reads TGTGCCAGCTCACCGGATAGCGGCGGCTCCTACAATGAGCAGTTCTTC. Its translation is CASSPDSGGSYNEQFF.

The J gene is TRBJ1-5, the V gene TRBV19; the match to TRBD1 covers 7 bases. The V gene end was trimmed by 5 bases and the J gene end by 5 bases; junction bases not matched to a gene: 6. Germline CDR1 LNHDA, CDR2 SQIVND (reference sequence). The CDR3 spans 14 residues. The CDR3 bases are TGTGCCAGTAGTCCACGGACAGGTCATCAGCCCCAGCATTTT. Translated: CASSPRTGHQPQHF.

The rearrangement uses TRBV28 and TRBJ1-3; TRBD1 agrees at 8 bases. The CDR3 runs 14 residues. With V trimmed by 8 bases and J by 1 base, 4 bases remained unmatched. Germline CDR1 is MDHEN and CDR2 is SYDVKM. Written as DNA, the CDR3 is TGTGCCAGCCTACAGGGGGGTTCTGGAAACACCATATATTTT. Amino acid sequence: CASLQGGSGNTIYF.

The chain links TRBV5-4 to TRBJ2-7; TRBD2 agrees at 14 bases. V gave up 4 bases and J gave up 5 bases; unmatched junction bases: 2. The germline V gene encodes CDR1 SGHNT and CDR2 YYREEE (reference sequence). This CDR3 has 14 residues. CDR3 sequence reads: CASSRLAGGNEQYF. The CDR3 nucleotides read TGTGCCAGCAGCCGACTAGCGGGGGGGAACGAGCAGTACTTC.

The chain combines TRBV5-5 with TRBJ2-7, with D possibly being TRBD1 (5 bases). This CDR3 is built from 15 residues. The V gene's germline CDR1 is SGHKS and CDR2 YYEKEE (reference sequence). V was shortened by 2 bases and J by 3 bases, with 15 bases between the two germline ends. CDR3 nucleotides: TGTGCCAGCAGCTTCCAGGCAGGGTTCTTCTACGAGCAGTACTTC. As protein: CASSFQAGFFYEQYF.

The rearrangement uses TRBV15 and TRBJ2-3; a possible D gene is TRBD2 (7 bases). Trimming shortened V by 0 bases and J by 3 bases, and 16 bases separated the two germline ends. The CDR3 spans 17 residues. Germline-derived CDR1 and CDR2 are LNHNV and YYDKDF (reference sequence). The CDR3 bases are TGTGCCACCAGCAGAGATCTATGGGGGGGCGAAACAGATACGCAGTATTTT. Its translation is CATSRDLWGGETDTQYF.